These T cell receptor beta chains were read from a single sample in a study of T-cell reconstitution after alpha-beta-depleted transplantation in children. MiXCR was run by TCRdb on the PCR reads, yielding one entry per CDR3 protein. Found here are around 490,000 distinct CDR3 sequences, 9.5% to 12% of them singletons; the top ten hold around 15%. Sequencing was performed on PBMCs, mostly from graft donor cells, taken 180 days after TCRalphabeta/CD19-depleted stem cell transplant. The receptor source for this set is a female patient between 2 and 10 years old who had a stem cell transplant for aplastic anemia, so the T cells may come from the graft donor. The CDR3 runs from the conserved cysteine through the conserved F or W. The order of the fields is J gene, D gene, clone size, V gene, CDR3 DNA, CDR3 protein. The D gene is left open where the match is weak. The listing skips clone size in some rows; elsewhere it reads once, few, many or a size class.

TRBJ2-3	TRBD2	many	TRBV10-3	TGTGCCATCAGTGCCGGGAGGGATACGCAGTATTTT	CAISAGRDTQYF
TRBJ1-3	-	many	TRBV4-3	TGCGCCAGCAGCCAAGATACGACGAGCTCTGGAAACACCATATATTTT	CASSQDTTSSGNTIYF
TRBJ1-6	-	-	TRBV28	TGTGCCAGCACTATTCTCGGGAATAATTCACCCCTCCACTTT	CASTILGNNSPLHF
TRBJ2-1	TRBD2	few	TRBV24-1	TGTGCCACCAGTGATCGCCCGGCTAGCGGCTCCTACAATGAGCAGTTCTTC	CATSDRPASGSYNEQFF
TRBJ2-4	-	few	TRBV28	TGTGTCACGAGCGGTGCCAAAAACATTCAGTACTTC	CVTSGAKNIQYF
TRBJ2-4	TRBD1	-	TRBV6-1	TGTGCCAGCTCTGTCCGCCGGTCAGGGGGAAACATTCAGTACTTC	CASSVRRSGGNIQYF
TRBJ2-1	-	-	TRBV3-1	TGTGCCAGCAGCCAAGCGAAGCCCGGTGAGCAGTTCTTC	CASSQAKPGEQFF
TRBJ2-7	TRBD1	few	TRBV6-5	TGTGCCAGCAGTTACCACGGGACAGCTCCCTTCCCTGAGCAGTACTTC	CASSYHGTAPFPEQYF
TRBJ2-3	TRBD2	few	TRBV7-2	TGTGCCAGCAGCTTAGACGGCGGGGGGGCGCAGTATTTT	CASSLDGGGAQYF
TRBJ2-7	-	few	TRBV6-5	TGTGCCAGCAGTTACTCCAGGACCAACTACGAGCAGTACTTC	CASSYSRTNYEQYF
TRBJ1-5	-	-	TRBV30	TGTGCCTGGAGTGTCAAGGGTGGTCAGCCCCAGCATTTT	CAWSVKGGQPQHF
TRBJ1-2	-	few	TRBV27	TGTGCCAGCAGTTTATCTTTAGGCTATGGCTACACCTTC	CASSLSLGYGYTF
TRBJ2-7	TRBD1	-	TRBV9	TGTGCCAGCAGCGTCCATCCAATCGGGACAGGGACCTACGAGCAGTACTTC	CASSVHPIGTGTYEQYF
TRBJ2-1	-	many	TRBV4-3	TGCGCCAGCAGCCCAGCAGGAAATGAGCAGTTCTTC	CASSPAGNEQFF
TRBJ1-4	TRBD1	-	TRBV28	TGTGCCAGCAGTCCCGACAGGGTCGGCGAAAAACTGTTTTTT	CASSPDRVGEKLFF
TRBJ2-7	TRBD1	many	TRBV9	TGTGCCAGCAGCGTAGGACAGGGTGGCTACGAGCAGTACTTC	CASSVGQGGYEQYF
TRBJ2-1	TRBD2	many	TRBV24-1	TGTGCCACCAGTGGCCGAGCGGGAGGCCCCTACAATGAGCAGTTCTTC	CATSGRAGGPYNEQFF
TRBJ2-5	TRBD1	-	TRBV29-1	TGCAGCTCAAGACGGGACAGGGGGTTTGAGACCCAGTACTTC	CSSRRDRGFETQYF
TRBJ1-2	-	-	TRBV25-1	TGTGCCAGCAGTGAATATGACTCCCTGACAGGCCACTATGGCTACACCTTC	CASSEYDSLTGHYGYTF
TRBJ2-1	TRBD2	few	TRBV10-3	TGTGCCATCAGTGAGAGACTAGCTGAGAATGAGCAGTTCTTC	CAISERLAENEQFF
TRBJ1-2	-	-	TRBV28	TGTGCCAGCAAGCCCGACAGTGGTGGCTACACCTTC	CASKPDSGGYTF
TRBJ2-1	-	-	TRBV11-2	TGTGCCAGCAGCTTACCCAGACGGACAGTGTCGCGCTTAGGTGAGCAGTTCTTC	CASSLPRRTVSRLGEQFF
TRBJ1-1	-	-	TRBV5-1	TGCGCCAGCAGCCTCCCTGGGGGGCAAAACACTGAAGCTTTCTTT	CASSLPGGQNTEAFF
TRBJ2-1	-	-	TRBV20-1	TGCAGTGCTAATATCGGCCTCTCCTACAATGAGCAGTTCTTC	CSANIGLSYNEQFF
TRBJ2-1	-	few	TRBV28	TGTGCCAGCAGACGCCGTTGGATTTTTAGCTCCTACAATGAGCAGTTCTTC	CASRRRWIFSSYNEQFF
TRBJ2-3	-	-	TRBV28	TGTGCCAGCGCCGGACTGCCAAATACGCAGTATTTT	CASAGLPNTQYF
TRBJ2-2	-	few	TRBV24-1	TGTGCCACCAGTGAAGGGGGAAACACCGGGGAGCTGTTTTTT	CATSEGGNTGELFF
TRBJ1-2	-	-	TRBV12-2	TGTGCAAGTCGCTTAGCGGGTCGCGAGACAGGCCTATCCGGCGGCTACACCTTC	CASRLAGRETGLSGGYTF
TRBJ2-5	TRBD1	-	TRBV27	TGTGCCAGCAGTTTTTACCCCGTACAGGGGACCCAAGAGACCCAGTACTTC	CASSFYPVQGTQETQYF
TRBJ1-6	-	few	TRBV5-5	TGTGCCAGCAGCCCGACAGCAACCAGCTCCTATAATTCACCCCTCCACTTT	CASSPTATSSYNSPLHF
TRBJ2-3	TRBD1	-	TRBV9	TGTGCCAGCAGCGAGGACAGGCACACAGATACGCAGTATTTT	CASSEDRHTDTQYF
TRBJ2-5	TRBD2	many	TRBV20-1	TGCAGTGCTAGAGATTCTAGCGGGGGCCAAGAGACCCAGTACTTC	CSARDSSGGQETQYF
TRBJ1-4	-	-	TRBV29-1	TGCAGCGTGGGGGGGCCTGCAGGGAAGAATGAAAAACTGTTTTTT	CSVGGPAGKNEKLFF
TRBJ2-1	-	few	TRBV7-9	TGTGCCAGCATGGGGGCGGAAGGTCTCTACAATGAGCAGTTCTTC	CASMGAEGLYNEQFF
TRBJ1-6	-	many	TRBV11-2	TGTGCCAGCAGCTCACAGGGCCGGTATAATTCACCCCTCCACTTT	CASSSQGRYNSPLHF
TRBJ1-1	TRBD1	-	TRBV12-3/TRBV12-4	TGTGCCAGCAGTTTTTACAGGGGAACTGAAGCTTTCTTT	CASSFYRGTEAFF
TRBJ2-2	-	many	TRBV11-3	TGTGCCAGCAGCTTCTCCCGACGGACCTACGCCGGGGAGCTGTTTTTT	CASSFSRRTYAGELFF
TRBJ2-5	TRBD2	few	TRBV6-5	TGTGCCAGCAGTTCCCCGACTAGCGGGAGTTTTGAGACCCAGTACTTC	CASSSPTSGSFETQYF
TRBJ1-2	-	many	TRBV12-3/TRBV12-4	TGTGCCAGCAGTACAGCCTTTAACTATGGCTACACCTTC	CASSTAFNYGYTF
TRBJ1-1	-	-	TRBV6-6	TGTGCCAGCAGTTACTGGAGGAGGGTGATGAACACTGAAGCTTTCTTT	CASSYWRRVMNTEAFF
TRBJ2-1	TRBD1	-	TRBV10-3	TGTGCCATCAGCTGGGACAGGAGGAATGAGCAGTTCTTC	CAISWDRRNEQFF
TRBJ2-7	-	few	TRBV28	TGTGCCAGCACCCTCTGGGGGGAACAGTACTTC	CASTLWGEQYF
TRBJ1-2	-	-	TRBV30	TGTGCCTGGAGGATACAGGGAAACTATGGCTACACCTTC	CAWRIQGNYGYTF
TRBJ1-2	TRBD1	few	TRBV7-2	TGTGCCAGCAGCTCGGGACAGGGGGCGAATCATGGCTACACCTTC	CASSSGQGANHGYTF
TRBJ1-5	TRBD1	-	TRBV9	TGTGCCAGCAGCCACGGGACAGGGCATCAGCCCCAGCATTTT	CASSHGTGHQPQHF
TRBJ2-3	TRBD2	few	TRBV12-3/TRBV12-4	TGTGCCAGCAGTTCCTTCGCTAGCGGCTCGGTAGATACGCAGTATTTT	CASSSFASGSVDTQYF
TRBJ2-7	-	few	TRBV28	TGTGCCAGCAGTTGGGACATCGATAGCTCCTACGAGCAGTACTTC	CASSWDIDSSYEQYF
TRBJ2-7	-	-	TRBV4-3	TGCGCCAGCGCGCGAGGGACTTTCCTGGGTGAGCAGTACTTC	CASARGTFLGEQYF
TRBJ2-5	-	few	TRBV9	TGTGCCAGCAGCGTAGGCGGACCGAGGCAAGAGACCCAGTACTTC	CASSVGGPRQETQYF
TRBJ2-5	TRBD1	-	TRBV7-3	TGTGCCAGCAGCTTAACGGGGACAGGGGCAGAGACCCAGTACTTC	CASSLTGTGAETQYF
TRBJ2-1	-	-	TRBV12-3/TRBV12-4	TGTGCCTGCAGTTTAACATGGACTCAGTTCTTC	CACSLTWTQFF